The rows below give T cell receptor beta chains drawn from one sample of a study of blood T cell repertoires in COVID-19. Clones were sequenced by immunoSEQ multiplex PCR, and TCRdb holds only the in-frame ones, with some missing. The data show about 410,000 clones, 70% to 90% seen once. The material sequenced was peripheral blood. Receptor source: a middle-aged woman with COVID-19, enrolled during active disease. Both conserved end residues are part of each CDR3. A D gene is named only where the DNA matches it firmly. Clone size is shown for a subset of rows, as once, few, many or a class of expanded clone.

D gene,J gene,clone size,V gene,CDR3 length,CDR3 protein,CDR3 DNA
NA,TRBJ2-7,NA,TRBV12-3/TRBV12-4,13,CASRLDRVHEQYF,TGTGCCAGCAGACTGGACAGAGTCCACGAGCAGTACTTC
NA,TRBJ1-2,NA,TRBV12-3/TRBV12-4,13,CASSLGGASGYTF,TGTGCCAGCTCCCTCGGAGGAGCTAGTGGCTACACCTTC
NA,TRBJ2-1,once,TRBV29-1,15,CSVDIADYPGNEQFF,TGCAGCGTTGACATAGCGGATTACCCCGGTAATGAGCAGTTCTTC
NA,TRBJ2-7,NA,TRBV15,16,CATSRGGVGSSYEQYF,TGTGCCACCAGCAGAGGAGGTGTTGGAAGCTCCTACGAGCAGTACTTC
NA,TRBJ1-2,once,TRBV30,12,CAWSSGSYGYTF,TGTGCCTGGAGCTCAGGGTCCTATGGCTACACCTTC
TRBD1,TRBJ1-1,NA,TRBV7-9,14,CASSSGTVNTEAFF,TGTGCCAGCAGCTCCGGGACAGTGAACACTGAAGCTTTCTTT
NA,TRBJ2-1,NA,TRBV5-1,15,CASSFVADSYNEQFF,TGCGCCAGCAGCTTTGTAGCGGACTCCTACAATGAGCAGTTCTTC
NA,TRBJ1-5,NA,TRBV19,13,CASSIDRVGPQHF,TGTGCCAGTAGTATAGATCGGGTTGGGCCCCAGCATTTT
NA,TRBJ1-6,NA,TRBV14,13,CARATGFGSPLHF,TGTGCCAGGGCGACAGGATTCGGATCACCCCTCCACTTT
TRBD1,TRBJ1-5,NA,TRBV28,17,CASSPHLGQGTSQPQHF,TGTGCCAGCAGTCCCCACTTGGGACAGGGCACTAGTCAGCCCCAGCATTTT
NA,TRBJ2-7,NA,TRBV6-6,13,CASSSFRDSEQYF,TGTGCCAGCAGTTCCTTCCGGGACTCCGAGCAGTACTTC
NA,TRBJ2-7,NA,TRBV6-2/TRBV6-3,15,CASSYKEASSYEQYF,TGTGCCAGCAGTTACAAAGAGGCTAGCTCCTACGAGCAGTACTTC
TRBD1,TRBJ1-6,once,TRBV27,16,CASSLFRDRNNSPLHF,TGTGCCAGCAGTTTGTTCCGGGACAGGAATAATTCACCCCTCCACTTT
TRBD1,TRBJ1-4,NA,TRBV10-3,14,CAISADRDEEKLFF,TGTGCCATCAGTGCGGACAGGGATGAGGAAAAACTGTTTTTT
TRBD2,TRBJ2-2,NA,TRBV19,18,CASSDWLAGGWNTGELFF,TGTGCCAGTAGCGACTGGCTAGCGGGGGGCTGGAACACCGGGGAGCTGTTTTTT
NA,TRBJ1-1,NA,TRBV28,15,CASSFSDRQWTEAFF,TGTGCCAGCAGTTTTTCCGACAGGCAGTGGACTGAAGCTTTCTTT
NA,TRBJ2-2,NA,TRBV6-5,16,CASSYVAGARTGELFF,TGTGCCAGCAGTTACGTTGCAGGGGCCCGAACCGGGGAGCTGTTTTTT
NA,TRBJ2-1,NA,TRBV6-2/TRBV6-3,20,CASSYQSLRGGRARREEQFF,TGTGCCAGCAGTTACCAATCCTTAAGAGGAGGGAGAGCCCGACGTGAGGAGCAGTTCTTC
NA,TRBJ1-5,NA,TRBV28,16,CASSGSGVPSNQPQHF,TGTGCCAGCAGTGGCTCGGGGGTACCAAGCAATCAGCCCCAGCATTTT
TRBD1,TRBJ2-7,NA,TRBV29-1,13,CSVAPGQFYEQYF,TGCAGCGTGGCACCGGGACAGTTCTACGAGCAGTACTTC
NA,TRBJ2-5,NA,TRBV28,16,CASSPTGRQGGETQYF,TGTGCCAGCAGTCCGACCGGACGACAGGGAGGAGAGACCCAGTACTTC
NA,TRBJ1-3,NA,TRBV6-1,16,CASSEVHISSGNTIYF,TGTGCCAGCAGTGAAGTCCACATCAGCTCTGGAAACACCATATATTTT
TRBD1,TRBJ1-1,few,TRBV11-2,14,CASSHRGRAAEAFF,TGTGCCAGCAGCCACAGGGGGCGAGCCGCTGAAGCTTTCTTT
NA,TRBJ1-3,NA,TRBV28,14,CAGRAGPSGNTIYF,TGTGCCGGACGTGCGGGTCCCTCTGGAAACACCATATATTTT
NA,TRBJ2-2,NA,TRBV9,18,CASSVVPLGQGVGGELFF,TGTGCCAGCAGCGTAGTCCCATTGGGCCAGGGCGTCGGTGGGGAGCTGTTTTTT
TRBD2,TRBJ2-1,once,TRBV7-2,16,CASSLFGGSSYNEQFF,TGTGCCAGCAGCTTATTCGGGGGGAGCTCCTACAATGAGCAGTTCTTC
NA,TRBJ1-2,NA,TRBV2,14,CASRRQRSNYGYTF,TGTGCCAGCAGACGACAGCGAAGTAACTATGGCTACACCTTC
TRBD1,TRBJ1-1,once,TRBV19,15,CASSTEQGMNTEAFF,TGTGCCAGTAGTACCGAACAGGGGATGAACACTGAAGCTTTCTTT
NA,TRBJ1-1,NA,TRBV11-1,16,CASSRTAGEGATEAFF,TGTGCCAGCAGTCGGACAGCAGGGGAGGGAGCCACTGAAGCTTTCTTT
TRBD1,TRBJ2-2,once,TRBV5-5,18,CASSLWSGGPSYTGELFF,TGTGCCAGCAGCTTGTGGTCAGGGGGCCCTTCTTACACCGGGGAGCTGTTTTTT
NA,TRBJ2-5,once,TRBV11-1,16,CASSLAEGLRRETQYF,TGTGCCAGCAGCTTAGCGGAGGGACTCCGGAGGGAGACCCAGTACTTC
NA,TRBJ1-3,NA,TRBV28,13,CAGQGSSGNTIYF,TGTGCCGGGCAGGGGTCCTCTGGAAACACCATATATTTT
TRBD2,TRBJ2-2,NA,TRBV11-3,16,CASSARLSGGFGELFF,TGTGCCAGCAGCGCACGACTCAGCGGGGGGTTTGGGGAGCTGTTTTTT
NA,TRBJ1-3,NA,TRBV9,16,CASSVEAEGGGNTIYF,TGTGCCAGCAGCGTAGAAGCCGAAGGAGGGGGAAACACCATATATTTT
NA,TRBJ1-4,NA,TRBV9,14,CASSVGPINEKLFF,TGTGCCAGCAGCGTAGGTCCTATTAATGAAAAACTGTTTTTT
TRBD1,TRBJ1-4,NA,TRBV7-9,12,CASNRGNEKLFF,TGTGCCTCCAACAGGGGAAACGAAAAACTGTTTTTT
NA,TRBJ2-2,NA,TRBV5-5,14,CASSSLTITGELFF,TGTGCCAGCAGCTCCCTTACAATCACCGGGGAGCTGTTTTTT
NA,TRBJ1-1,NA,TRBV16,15,CASSGSGGGGTEAFF,TGTGCCAGCAGCGGAAGTGGGGGCGGAGGTACTGAAGCTTTCTTT
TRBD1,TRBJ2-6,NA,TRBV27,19,CASSTPGWTGTSGANVLTF,TGTGCCAGCAGCACTCCGGGTTGGACAGGGACCTCTGGGGCCAACGTCCTGACTTTC
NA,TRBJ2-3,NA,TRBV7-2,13,CASLGFGTDTQYF,TGTGCCAGCCTCGGGTTTGGAACAGATACGCAGTATTTT
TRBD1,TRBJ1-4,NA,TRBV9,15,CASSLQTGVIEKLFF,TGTGCCAGCAGTCTTCAGACAGGGGTGATTGAAAAACTGTTTTTT
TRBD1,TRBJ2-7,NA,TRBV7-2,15,CASSMLGQGPYEQYF,TGTGCCAGCAGCATGTTGGGACAGGGGCCCTACGAGCAGTACTTC
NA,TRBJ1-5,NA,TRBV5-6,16,CASSTRGSASNQPQHF,TGTGCCAGCAGCACACGGGGTTCGGCTAGCAATCAGCCCCAGCATTTT
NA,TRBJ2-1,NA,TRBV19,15,CASQKTTGGKNEQFF,TGTGCCAGTCAAAAAACAACCGGGGGAAAAAATGAGCAGTTCTTC
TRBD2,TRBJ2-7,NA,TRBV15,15,CATSRDGLAEYEQYF,TGTGCCACCAGCAGAGATGGTCTAGCGGAGTACGAGCAGTACTTC
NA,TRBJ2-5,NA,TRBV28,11,CASKYRETQYF,TGTGCCAGCAAATATCGGGAGACCCAGTACTTC
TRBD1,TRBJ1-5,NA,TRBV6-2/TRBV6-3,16,CASSYSLGTENQPQHF,TGTGCCAGCAGTTACTCGCTCGGGACAGAGAATCAGCCCCAGCATTTT
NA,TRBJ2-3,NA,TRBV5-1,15,CASSLGDTFTDTQYF,TGCGCCAGCAGCTTGGGGGACACTTTCACAGATACGCAGTATTTT
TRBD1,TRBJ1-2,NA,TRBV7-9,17,CASSSPGGTGGDYGYTF,TGTGCCAGCAGCTCCCCCGGCGGGACAGGGGGCGACTATGGCTACACCTTC
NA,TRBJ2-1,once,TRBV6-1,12,CASSERLNEQFF,TGTGCCAGCAGTGAACGGTTGAATGAGCAGTTCTTC
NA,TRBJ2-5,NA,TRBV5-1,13,CASSLQGGETQYF,TGCGCCAGCAGCTTGCAGGGTGGGGAGACCCAGTACTTC
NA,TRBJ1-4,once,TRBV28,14,CASSFAGRTEKLFF,TGTGCCAGCAGTTTTGCAGGGAGGACCGAAAAACTGTTTTTT
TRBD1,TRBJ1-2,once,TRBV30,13,CAWSRDREDGYTF,TGTGCCTGGAGCCGGGACAGGGAAGATGGCTACACCTTC